The rows below give T cell receptor beta chains drawn from one sample of a study of tissue T cells after allogeneic stem cell transplantation. TCRdb's copy holds only in-frame clones and misses some; the assay was immunoSEQ multiplex PCR. The sample comprises around 1,100 clones, around 80% of which are singletons, and about 22% rests with the top ten. The sequences come from spleen tissue, collected at autopsy. The receptors here all came from a female patient between 18 and 55 years old with steroid-refractory graft-versus-host disease after an allogeneic stem cell transplant. Some T cells may be provided by the graft donor. CDR3s leave out the opening cysteine and the closing phenylalanine or tryptophan.

v_call,cdr3_aa
TRBV6-5,ASTGQGDGYT
TRBV6-5,ARGVGRGFNQPQH
TRBV6-5,ASSYGGRWGEKLF
TRBV7-2,ASSPWARTDTQY
TRBV4-1,ASSQDKGLVILEDTQY
TRBV27,ASSLTNTNYGYT
TRBV6-5,ASGESSYEQY
TRBV5-4,ASSPAQGARYNSPLH
TRBV2,ASSEWTGKEETQY
TRBV7-6,ASSKETYRAHEQY
TRBV27,ASSLLMGYEQY
TRBV7-3,ASSLILGGDEQF
TRBV5-1,ASSPLRGDYYEQY
TRBV4-2,ASSTPKDSSYNEQF
TRBV4-1,ASSKSGLGKGTQY
TRBV5-6,ASSLTPDTQY
TRBV13,ASSLGFNYEQY
TRBV30,ACEGADEQF
TRBV5-1,ASSLTIRTVGYGYT
TRBV6-5,ASSYDRGSNQPQH
TRBV6-6,ASSFPGQIFPG
TRBV13,ASSPTPSSGFSYEQY
TRBV28,ASSLGRPGNTIY
TRBV7-8,ASSPQGLNTEAF
TRBV5-4,ASSLFGGYGYT
TRBV28,ASWGGKVDTQY
TRBV6-5,ASSYFSGNTIY
TRBV6-5,ASSPQGSYGYT
TRBV3-1/TRBV3-2,ASSTTSGGRYTGELF
TRBV28,ASSLLIQVNTEAF
TRBV2,ASLDRDPQETQY
TRBV25-1,ASSELVGLVTDTQY
TRBV27,ASSPSGREQY
TRBV27,ASSPLGQGSSYEQY
TRBV28,ASSPLRGRNQPQH
TRBV6-5,ASSPDSYIQY
TRBV10-3,AISQGTRNYGYT